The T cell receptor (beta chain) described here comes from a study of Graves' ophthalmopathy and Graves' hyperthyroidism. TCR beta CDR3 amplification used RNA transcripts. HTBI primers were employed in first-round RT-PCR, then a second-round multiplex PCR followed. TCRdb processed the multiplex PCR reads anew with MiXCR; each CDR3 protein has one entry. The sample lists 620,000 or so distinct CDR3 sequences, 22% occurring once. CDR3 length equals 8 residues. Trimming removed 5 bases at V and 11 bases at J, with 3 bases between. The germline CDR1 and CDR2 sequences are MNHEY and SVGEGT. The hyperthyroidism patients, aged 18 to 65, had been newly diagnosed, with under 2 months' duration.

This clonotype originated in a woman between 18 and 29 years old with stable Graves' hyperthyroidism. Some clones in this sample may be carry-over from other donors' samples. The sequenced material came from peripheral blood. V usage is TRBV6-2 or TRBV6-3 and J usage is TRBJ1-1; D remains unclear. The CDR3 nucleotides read TGTGCCAGCAGTAGTGCTTTCTTT. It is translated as CASSSAFF.